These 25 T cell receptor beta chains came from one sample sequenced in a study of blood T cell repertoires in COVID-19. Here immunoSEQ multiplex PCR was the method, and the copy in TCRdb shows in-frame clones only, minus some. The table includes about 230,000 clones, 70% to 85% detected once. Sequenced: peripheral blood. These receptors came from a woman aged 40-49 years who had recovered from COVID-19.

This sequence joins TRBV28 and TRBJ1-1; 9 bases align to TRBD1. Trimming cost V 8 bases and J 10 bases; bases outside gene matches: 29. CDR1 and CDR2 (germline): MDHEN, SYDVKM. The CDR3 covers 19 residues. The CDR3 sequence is CASRMMGQGKGSFSKGAFF. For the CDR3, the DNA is TGTGCCAGCCGTATGATGGGACAGGGAAAAGGGAGCTTTTCAAAGGGAGCTTTCTTT.

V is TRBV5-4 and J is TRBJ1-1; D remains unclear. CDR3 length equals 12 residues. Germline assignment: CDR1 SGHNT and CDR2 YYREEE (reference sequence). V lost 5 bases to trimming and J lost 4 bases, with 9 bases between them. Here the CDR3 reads CASRRVGTEAFF. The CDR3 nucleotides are TGTGCCAGCAGACGGGTGGGCACTGAAGCTTTCTTT.

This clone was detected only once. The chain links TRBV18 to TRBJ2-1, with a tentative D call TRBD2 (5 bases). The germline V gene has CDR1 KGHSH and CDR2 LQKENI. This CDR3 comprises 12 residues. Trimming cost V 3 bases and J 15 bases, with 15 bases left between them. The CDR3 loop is CASSPDFDLRFF. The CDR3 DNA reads TGTGCCAGCTCACCGGACTTCGATCTGCGGTTCTTC.

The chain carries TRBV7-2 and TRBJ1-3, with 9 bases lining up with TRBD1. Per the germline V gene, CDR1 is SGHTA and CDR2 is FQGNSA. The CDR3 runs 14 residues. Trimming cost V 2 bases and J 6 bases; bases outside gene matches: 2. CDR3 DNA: TGTGCCAGCAGCTTAACAGGGGGCGAAAACACCATATATTTT. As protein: CASSLTGGENTIYF.

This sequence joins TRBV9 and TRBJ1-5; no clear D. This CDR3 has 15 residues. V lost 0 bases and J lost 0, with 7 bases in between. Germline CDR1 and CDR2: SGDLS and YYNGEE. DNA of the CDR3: TGTGCCAGCAGCGTAGGCCCTACTAGCAATCAGCCCCAGCATTTT. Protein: CASSVGPTSNQPQHF.

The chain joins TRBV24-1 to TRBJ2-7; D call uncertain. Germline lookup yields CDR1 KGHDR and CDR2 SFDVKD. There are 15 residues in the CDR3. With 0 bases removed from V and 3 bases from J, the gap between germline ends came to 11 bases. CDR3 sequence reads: CATSDLSRYGYEQYF. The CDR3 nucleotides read TGTGCCACCAGTGATTTGTCTAGGTATGGCTACGAGCAGTACTTC.

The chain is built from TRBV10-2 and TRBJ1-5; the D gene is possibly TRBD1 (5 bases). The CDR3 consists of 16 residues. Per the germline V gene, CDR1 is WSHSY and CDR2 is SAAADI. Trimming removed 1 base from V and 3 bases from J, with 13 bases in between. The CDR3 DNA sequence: TGCGCCAGCAGTGAGTATGTAGGGGCCGACAATCAGCCCCAGCATTTT. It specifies CASSEYVGADNQPQHF.

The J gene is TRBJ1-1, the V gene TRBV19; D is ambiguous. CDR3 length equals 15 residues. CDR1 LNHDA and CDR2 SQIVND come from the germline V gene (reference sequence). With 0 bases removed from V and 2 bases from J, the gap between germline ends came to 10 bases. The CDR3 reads CASSIDWYSNTEAFF. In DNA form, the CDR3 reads TGTGCCAGTAGTATAGATTGGTACAGCAACACTGAAGCTTTCTTT.

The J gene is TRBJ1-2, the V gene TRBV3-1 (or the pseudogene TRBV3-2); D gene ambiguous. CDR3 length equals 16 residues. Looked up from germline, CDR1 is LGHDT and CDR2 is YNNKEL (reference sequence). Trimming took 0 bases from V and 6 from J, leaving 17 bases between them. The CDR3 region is CASSQDGWQATDGYTF. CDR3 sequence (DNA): TGTGCCAGCAGCCAAGACGGATGGCAGGCAACCGATGGCTACACCTTC.

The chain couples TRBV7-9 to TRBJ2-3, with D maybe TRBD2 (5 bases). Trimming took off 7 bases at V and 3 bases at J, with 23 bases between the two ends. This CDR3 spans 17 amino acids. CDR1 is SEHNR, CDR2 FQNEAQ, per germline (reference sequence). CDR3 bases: TGTGCCAGCACCGAAAACCGAGGACTCCCGTCGACAGATACGCAGTATTTT. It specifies CASTENRGLPSTDTQYF.

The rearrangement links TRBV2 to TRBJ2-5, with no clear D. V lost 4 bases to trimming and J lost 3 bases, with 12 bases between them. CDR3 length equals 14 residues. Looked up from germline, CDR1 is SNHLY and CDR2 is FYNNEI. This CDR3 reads CASSAPNLEETQYF. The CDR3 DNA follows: TGTGCCAGCAGTGCCCCAAACCTAGAAGAGACCCAGTACTTC.

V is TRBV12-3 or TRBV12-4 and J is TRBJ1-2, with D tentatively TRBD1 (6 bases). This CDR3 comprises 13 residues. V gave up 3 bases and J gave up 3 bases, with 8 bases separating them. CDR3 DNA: TGTGCCAGCAGTTTTAACAGGGACTATGGCTACACCTTC. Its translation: CASSFNRDYGYTF.

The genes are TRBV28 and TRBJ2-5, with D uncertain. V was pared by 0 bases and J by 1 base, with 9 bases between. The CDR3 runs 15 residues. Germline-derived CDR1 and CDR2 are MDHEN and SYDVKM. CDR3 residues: CASSLWSRGQETQYF. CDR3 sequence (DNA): TGTGCCAGCAGTTTATGGTCCAGAGGCCAAGAGACCCAGTACTTC.

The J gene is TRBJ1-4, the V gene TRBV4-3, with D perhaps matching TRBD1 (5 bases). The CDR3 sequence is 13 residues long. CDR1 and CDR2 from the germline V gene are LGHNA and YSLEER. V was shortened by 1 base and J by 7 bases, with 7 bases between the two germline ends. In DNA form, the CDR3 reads TGCGCCAGCAGCCAAGCCAGGGTTGAAAAACTGTTTTTT. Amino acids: CASSQARVEKLFF.

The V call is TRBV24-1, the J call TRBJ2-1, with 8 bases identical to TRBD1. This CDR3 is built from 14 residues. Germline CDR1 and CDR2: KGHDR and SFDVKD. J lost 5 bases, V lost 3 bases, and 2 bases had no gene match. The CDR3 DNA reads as TGTGCCACCAGTGATGGACAGGGTCACAATGAGCAGTTCTTC. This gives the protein CATSDGQGHNEQFF.

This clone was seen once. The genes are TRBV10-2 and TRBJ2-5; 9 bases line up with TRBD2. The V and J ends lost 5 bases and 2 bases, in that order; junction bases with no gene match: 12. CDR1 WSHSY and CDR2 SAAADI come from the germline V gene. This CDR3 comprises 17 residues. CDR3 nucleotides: TGCGCCAGCAGTCCCCGCCTTGGGAGCGGGGGGCAAGAGACCCAGTACTTC. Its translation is CASSPRLGSGGQETQYF.

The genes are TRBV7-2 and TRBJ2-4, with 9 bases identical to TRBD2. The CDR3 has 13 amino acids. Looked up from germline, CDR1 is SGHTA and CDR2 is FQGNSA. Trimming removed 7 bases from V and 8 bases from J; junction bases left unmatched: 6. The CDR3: CASKVAGEDIQYF. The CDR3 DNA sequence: TGTGCCAGCAAAGTAGCGGGGGAGGACATTCAGTACTTC.

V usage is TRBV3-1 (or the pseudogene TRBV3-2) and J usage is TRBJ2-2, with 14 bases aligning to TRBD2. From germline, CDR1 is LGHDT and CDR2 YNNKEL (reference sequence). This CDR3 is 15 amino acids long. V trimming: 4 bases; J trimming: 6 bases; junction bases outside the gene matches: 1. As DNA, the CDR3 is TGTGCCAGCAGCCGGACTAGCGGGGGGTCCGGGGAGCTGTTTTTT. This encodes CASSRTSGGSGELFF.

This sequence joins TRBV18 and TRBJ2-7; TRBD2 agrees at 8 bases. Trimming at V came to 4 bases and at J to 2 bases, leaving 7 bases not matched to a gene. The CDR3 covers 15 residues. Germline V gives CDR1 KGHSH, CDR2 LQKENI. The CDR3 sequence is CASSQYSGETYEQYF. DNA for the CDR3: TGTGCCAGCTCACAATATAGCGGGGAGACCTACGAGCAGTACTTC.

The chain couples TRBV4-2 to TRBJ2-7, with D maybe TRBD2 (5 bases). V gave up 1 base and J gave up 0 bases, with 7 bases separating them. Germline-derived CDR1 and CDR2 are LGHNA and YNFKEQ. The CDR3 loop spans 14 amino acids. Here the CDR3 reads CASSQGAGSYEQYF. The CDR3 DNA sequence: TGTGCCAGCAGCCAAGGGGCGGGCTCCTACGAGCAGTACTTC.

The CDR3 DNA sequence: TGTGCCAGCAGCGAGAGGACAGGGACCACTGAAGCTTTCTTT. As protein: CASSERTGTTEAFF. This chain uses TRBV28 with TRBJ1-1; 8 bases map to TRBD1. CDR1 is MDHEN, CDR2 SYDVKM, per germline. The J segment lost 4 bases and the V segment lost 6 bases, leaving 7 bases of the junction unmatched. This CDR3 is 14 amino acids long.

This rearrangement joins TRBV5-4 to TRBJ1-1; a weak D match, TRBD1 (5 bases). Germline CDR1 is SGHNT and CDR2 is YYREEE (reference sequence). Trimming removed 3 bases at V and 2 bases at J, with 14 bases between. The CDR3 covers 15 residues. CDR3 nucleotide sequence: TGTGCCAGCAGCTCGAAACAGGTCCGTAACACTGAAGCTTTCTTT. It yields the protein CASSSKQVRNTEAFF.

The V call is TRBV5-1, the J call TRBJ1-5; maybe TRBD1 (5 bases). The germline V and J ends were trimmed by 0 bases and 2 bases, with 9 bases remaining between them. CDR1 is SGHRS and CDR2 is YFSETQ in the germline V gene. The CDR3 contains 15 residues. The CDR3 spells CASSLGDLGNQPQHF. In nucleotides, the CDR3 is TGCGCCAGCAGCTTGGGGGACTTGGGCAATCAGCCCCAGCATTTT.

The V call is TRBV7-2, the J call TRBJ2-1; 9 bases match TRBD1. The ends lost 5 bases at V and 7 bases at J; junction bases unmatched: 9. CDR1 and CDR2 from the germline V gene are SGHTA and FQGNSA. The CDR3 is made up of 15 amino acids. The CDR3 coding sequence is TGTGCCAGCAGCCTACAGGGACAGGGACCGAATGAGCAGTTCTTC. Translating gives CASSLQGQGPNEQFF.

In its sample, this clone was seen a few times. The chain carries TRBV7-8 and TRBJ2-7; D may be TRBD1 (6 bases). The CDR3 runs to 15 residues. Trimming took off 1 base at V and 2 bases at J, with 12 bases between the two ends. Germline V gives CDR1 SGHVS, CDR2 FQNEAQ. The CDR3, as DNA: TGTGCCAGCAGCTTAGTTCCAGGGGCACCCTACGAGCAGTACTTC. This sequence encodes CASSLVPGAPYEQYF.